The 14 T cell receptor beta chains below come from one sample, sequenced in a study of blood T cell repertoires in COVID-19. Clones were sequenced by immunoSEQ multiplex PCR, and TCRdb holds only the in-frame ones, with some missing. The sample holds about 150,000 clones, roughly 80% seen once. Material for sequencing was peripheral blood. Every receptor here comes from a human donor in a cohort sampled during active COVID-19.

The rearrangement uses TRBV2 and TRBJ2-5; D perhaps matches TRBD2 (5 bases). The germline gives CDR1 SNHLY, CDR2 FYNNEI. This CDR3 contains 13 residues. V lost 5 bases and J 5 bases, leaving 12 bases between the germline ends. In DNA, the CDR3 is TGTGCCAGCAGTCAGGTCCGGAGGGAGACCCAGTACTTC. Translation: CASSQVRRETQYF.

This chain links TRBV7-9 with TRBJ2-1; 8 bases match TRBD2. Germline CDR1 and CDR2: SEHNR and FQNEAQ (reference sequence). The CDR3 covers 15 residues. The J segment lost 4 bases and the V segment lost 0 bases, leaving 2 bases of the junction unmatched. DNA for the CDR3: TGTGCCAGCAGCTTAGCCCTAGCGGGTTACAATGAGCAGTTCTTC. Protein sequence: CASSLALAGYNEQFF.

CDR3 sequence (DNA): TGTGCCATCAGTGGTGGACAGGGTATTAACACCGGGGAGCTGTTTTTT. This translates into CAISGGQGINTGELFF. This chain connects TRBV10-3 to TRBJ2-2, with TRBD1 matching 8 bases. The V gene end was trimmed by 4 bases and the J gene end by 2 bases; junction bases not matched to a gene: 6. From germline, CDR1 is ENHRY and CDR2 SYGVKD. This CDR3 has 16 amino acids.

CDR3 bases: TGTGCCAGCAGTTTATCGCCCAGTTACACCGGGGAGCTGTTTTTT. Its protein is CASSLSPSYTGELFF. The V gene is TRBV27, the J gene TRBJ2-2; D is unresolved. CDR1 is MNHEY, CDR2 SMNVEV, per germline (reference sequence). The V end lost 0 bases, the J end lost 3 bases, and 8 bases lay between the germline ends. The CDR3 extends over 15 amino acids.

V and J are TRBV10-3 and TRBJ1-2, with 8 nucleotides matching TRBD1. The CDR3 contains 14 residues. The germline CDR1 and CDR2 sequences are ENHRY and SYGVKD. V trimming: 10 bases; J trimming: 2 bases; junction bases outside the gene matches: 9. The CDR3 spells CASAAGQENYGYTF. The DNA of the CDR3 is TGTGCCAGCGCTGCGGGACAGGAGAACTATGGCTACACCTTC.

The J gene is TRBJ2-3, the V gene TRBV28; 8 bases are shared with TRBD1. In germline, CDR1 is MDHEN, CDR2 SYDVKM. The CDR3 extends over 14 amino acids. V gave up 6 bases and J gave up 5 bases; unmatched junction bases: 7. For the CDR3, the DNA is TGTGCCAGCAGGTGGACAGGGAGAGGAGATACGCAGTATTTT. Translating gives CASRWTGRGDTQYF.

This rearrangement joins TRBV10-3 to TRBJ2-7; the match to TRBD1 covers 11 bases. The J segment lost 1 base and the V segment lost 7 bases, leaving 3 bases of the junction unmatched. Germline V gives CDR1 ENHRY, CDR2 SYGVKD. The CDR3 is 14 residues long. The CDR3 bases are TGTGCCATCACCGGGACAGGGGGTTCCTACGAGCAGTACGTC. It yields the protein CAITGTGGSYEQYV.

This clone has only a few counts. This rearrangement joins TRBV2 to TRBJ2-2, with D unclear. The CDR3 loop spans 15 amino acids. Germline CDR1 SNHLY, CDR2 FYNNEI. Trimming pared 8 bases from V and 1 base from J, leaving 14 bases between. CDR3 protein: CASRASTQNTGELFF. In nucleotides, the CDR3 is TGTGCCAGCCGAGCGTCCACACAGAACACCGGGGAGCTGTTTTTT.

This clone was detected only once. V is TRBV28 and J is TRBJ1-1; 8 bases align to TRBD1. The germline gives CDR1 MDHEN, CDR2 SYDVKM. The J segment lost 2 bases and the V segment lost 7 bases, leaving 12 bases of the junction unmatched. The CDR3 length is 16 residues. CDR3 sequence (DNA): TGTGCCAGCATCTCTTCCTCCGGGACAGGAAACACTGAAGCTTTCTTT. This codes for CASISSSGTGNTEAFF.

The genes are TRBV7-9 and TRBJ2-5; 14 nucleotides line up with TRBD2. The CDR3 runs to 16 residues. V shed 5 bases, J shed 2 bases, and the junction held 4 bases outside the gene matches. CDR1 SEHNR and CDR2 FQNEAQ come from the germline V gene (reference sequence). CDR3 sequence reads: CASSNRLAGGQETQYF. The CDR3 DNA is TGTGCCAGCAGCAACCGACTAGCGGGGGGGCAAGAGACCCAGTACTTC.

The chain links TRBV6-1 to TRBJ2-2; 9 nucleotides align to TRBD2. J was trimmed by 6 bases and V by 2 bases; bases with no gene match: 16. CDR1 and CDR2 from the germline V gene are MNHNS and SASEGT. This CDR3 contains 19 residues. CDR3 DNA sequence: TGTGCCAGCAGTGAACGCCCGGGACTAGCCGGCCTGACCCCCGGGGAGCTGTTTTTT. Amino acid sequence: CASSERPGLAGLTPGELFF.

The count of this clone is one. This rearrangement joins TRBV6-2 or TRBV6-3 to TRBJ2-1, with D possibly TRBD1 on 5 matching bases. From germline, CDR1 is MNHEY and CDR2 SVGEGT. The CDR3 has 17 amino acids. Trimming left V 0 bases short and J 0 bases short, with 12 bases between. CDR3 sequence: CASSYSGQASSYNEQFF. In nucleotides, the CDR3 is TGTGCCAGCAGTTACTCGGGGCAGGCCAGCTCCTACAATGAGCAGTTCTTC.

This sequence joins TRBV12-3 or TRBV12-4 and TRBJ1-1; 7 nucleotides line up with TRBD1. There are 13 residues in the CDR3. Trimming cost V 7 bases and J 2 bases; bases outside gene matches: 4. This CDR3 is CASNDRENTEAFF. DNA for the CDR3: TGTGCCAGCAATGACAGGGAAAACACTGAAGCTTTCTTT.

The chain links TRBV19 to TRBJ2-7; D is unclear. V was clipped by 3 bases and J by 6 bases, with 18 bases between them. This CDR3 region has 15 residues. Germline CDR1 is LNHDA and CDR2 is SQIVND (reference sequence). Here the CDR3 reads CASSIGVSQVGEQYF. The CDR3 nucleotides read TGTGCCAGTAGTATTGGTGTAAGCCAGGTGGGCGAGCAGTACTTC.